Following are 11 T cell receptor beta chains from one sample sequenced in a study of blood T cell repertoires in COVID-19. Profiling relied on immunoSEQ multiplex PCR, and the TCRdb table lists in-frame clones only, not all of them. Among fewer than 250,000 clones listed, approximately 90% were seen once. The specimen was peripheral blood. The receptors originated from a woman aged 40 to 50 with acute or convalescent COVID-19.

In DNA, the CDR3 is TGTGCCAGCAGGCCCGAGGCGGGGGGGTCCTACGAGCAGTACGTC. Translated, it gives CASRPEAGGSYEQYV. J is TRBJ2-7 and V is TRBV6-5; 9 bases are a match to TRBD2. Germline CDR1 is MNHEY and CDR2 is SVGAGI. V lost 6 bases, J lost 1 base, and 7 bases stayed unmatched. CDR3 length: 15 residues.

The rearrangement joins TRBV7-9 to TRBJ1-2; D gene ambiguous. V dropped 5 bases and J dropped 5 bases, with 12 bases sitting between them. CDR1 is SEHNR and CDR2 is FQNEAQ in the germline V gene (reference sequence). The CDR3 runs to 13 residues. The CDR3 reads CASSPDSVYGYTF. DNA of the CDR3: TGTGCCAGCAGCCCCGATTCGGTTTATGGCTACACCTTC.

The gene calls are TRBV9 and TRBJ2-2, with 9 nucleotides matching TRBD2. With 0 bases clipped from V and 9 bases from J, the junction kept 3 bases outside the gene matches. Germline lookup yields CDR1 SGDLS and CDR2 YYNGEE. The CDR3 length is 14 residues. The CDR3 is CASSVGGGDRELFF. The DNA of the CDR3 is TGTGCCAGCAGCGTAGGCGGGGGGGATCGGGAGCTGTTTTTT.

The V gene is TRBV5-1, the J gene TRBJ2-5, with a weak D call TRBD2 (6 bases). Germline-derived CDR1 and CDR2 are SGHRS and YFSETQ. The CDR3 length is 14 residues. Trimming removed 0 bases at V and 1 base at J, with 7 bases between. This CDR3 is CASSLVGGQETQYF. The CDR3, as DNA: TGCGCCAGCAGCTTGGTGGGGGGCCAAGAGACCCAGTACTTC.

This sequence joins TRBV9 and TRBJ1-2; possibly TRBD1 for D (5 bases). V shed 3 bases and J shed 4 bases, with 19 bases lying between them. Germline-derived CDR1 and CDR2 are SGDLS and YYNGEE. The CDR3 runs to 16 residues. CDR3 amino acids: CASSAYRGRDSYGYTF. The CDR3, as DNA: TGTGCCAGCAGCGCCTACCGGGGCAGGGACTCCTATGGCTACACCTTC. The full variable domain, rest sourced from reference TRBV9 and TRBJ1-2, is DSGVTQTPKHLITATGQRVTLRCSPRSGDLSVYWYQQSLDQGLQFLIQYYNGEERAKGNILERFSAQQFPDLHSELNLSSLELGDSALYFCASSAYRGRDSYGYTFGSGTRLTVV.

This chain joins TRBV6-5 and TRBJ1-1; D unresolved. V was clipped by 6 bases and J by 1 base, with 15 bases between them. The CDR3 runs 15 residues. Germline CDR1 MNHEY, CDR2 SVGAGI. The CDR3 sequence is CASSPPGMGNTEAFF. The CDR3 DNA sequence: TGTGCCAGCAGCCCCCCGGGGATGGGGAACACTGAAGCTTTCTTT.

V and J are TRBV2 and TRBJ1-3; possible D gene TRBD1, 5 bases. The V and J ends lost 7 bases and 0 bases respectively, with 10 bases between them. The CDR3 spans 14 residues. Germline lookup yields CDR1 SNHLY and CDR2 FYNNEI. DNA of the CDR3: TGTGCCAGCAAGGCAGGGAACTCTGGAAACACCATATATTTT. This codes for CASKAGNSGNTIYF.

This sequence joins TRBV5-1 and TRBJ2-3; TRBD1 aligns across 10 bases. CDR3 length equals 16 residues. With 3 bases clipped from V and 2 bases from J, the junction kept 6 bases outside the gene matches. Germline loops: CDR1 SGHRS, CDR2 YFSETQ. CDR3 nucleotides: TGCGCCAGCAGCTCCCCCGGGACAGGGGTCACAGATACGCAGTATTTT. It translates to CASSSPGTGVTDTQYF.

The chain is built from TRBV5-1 and TRBJ2-1; 11 nucleotides match TRBD1. The CDR3 has 15 amino acids. J gave up 6 bases and V 4 bases, and 6 bases lay outside the gene matches. Germline assignment: CDR1 SGHRS and CDR2 YFSETQ. CDR3 sequence reads: CASSVAGTGGNEQFF. The CDR3, as DNA: TGCGCCAGCAGCGTAGCCGGGACAGGGGGCAATGAGCAGTTCTTC.

The V gene is TRBV28, the J gene TRBJ1-5, with D maybe TRBD1 (5 bases). The CDR3 runs 15 residues. The V gene lost 1 base and the J gene lost 5 bases, with 12 bases spanning the gap. CDR1 is MDHEN and CDR2 is SYDVKM in the germline V gene. The chain's CDR3 is CASSLSGWEDQPQHF. For the CDR3, the DNA is TGTGCCAGCAGTTTATCAGGGTGGGAGGATCAGCCCCAGCATTTT. Complete variable domain (other parts from reference TRBV28 and TRBJ1-5): DVKVTQSSRYLVKRTGEKVFLECVQDMDHENMFWYRQDPGLGLRLIYFSYDVKMKEKGDIPEGYSVSREKKERFSLILESASTNQTSMYLCASSLSGWEDQPQHFGDGTRLSIL.

This sequence joins TRBV9 and TRBJ2-1; the match to TRBD2 covers 9 bases. Germline V gene data show CDR1 as SGDLS and CDR2 as YYNGEE. J gave up 3 bases and V 2 bases, and 0 bases lay outside the gene matches. The CDR3 sequence is 14 residues long. The CDR3 loop is CASSVSGSYNEQFF. CDR3 bases: TGTGCCAGCAGCGTTAGCGGGAGCTACAATGAGCAGTTCTTC.